These T cell receptor beta chains were read from a single sample in a study of blood T cell repertoires in COVID-19. TCRdb keeps only in-frame clones here, not all; method: immunoSEQ multiplex PCR. The sample holds roughly 160,000 clones, less than 85% seen once. Specimen: PBMCs or T cells enriched from blood (not recorded which). All receptors come from a man aged 50 to 60 who had recovered from COVID-19. Each CDR3 is given with its conserved first and last residue. The D gene is left open where the match is weak. A row's size may be missing; if present it is once, few, many or a size class.

d_gene,v_gene,abundance,j_gene,CDR3nt,CDR3aa
.,TRBV3-1/TRBV3-2,.,TRBJ2-7,TGTGCCAGCAGCCAAGTTTCGACTGCCGAGCAGTACTTC,CASSQVSTAEQYF
TRBD1,TRBV7-9,.,TRBJ1-1,TGTGCCAGCAGCTTAGACTTCAGGGGGCGGACTGAAGCTTTCTTT,CASSLDFRGRTEAFF
.,TRBV9,.,TRBJ1-1,TGTGCCAGCAGCCCTAACTCCGGGATCGGCACTGAAGCTTTCTTT,CASSPNSGIGTEAFF
.,TRBV5-6,.,TRBJ2-1,TGTGCCAGCAGCCCCGGCGGCTACAATGAGCAGTTCTTC,CASSPGGYNEQFF
.,TRBV7-2,.,TRBJ1-1,TGTGCCAGCAGCTCCGTCGGGGTCTACACTGAAGCTTTCTTT,CASSSVGVYTEAFF
.,TRBV4-1,.,TRBJ1-3,TGCGCCAGCAGCCAACAGGGTTCCCCGGCGAACACCATATATTTT,CASSQQGSPANTIYF
.,TRBV3-1/TRBV3-2,few,TRBJ2-1,TGTGCCAGCAGTTCTTCCGGGGGGCAAACCAATGAGCAGTTCTTC,CASSSSGGQTNEQFF
.,TRBV6-5,.,TRBJ1-6,TGTGCCAGCAGGCTCACAGGGTCCGGTAATTCACCCCTCCACTTT,CASRLTGSGNSPLHF
.,TRBV29-1,.,TRBJ1-3,TGCAGCGGCTATGCTGGAAACACCATATATTTT,CSGYAGNTIYF
.,TRBV2,.,TRBJ1-2,TGTGCCAGCAGTGACCAGGAGGTCTATGGCTACACCTTC,CASSDQEVYGYTF
TRBD1,TRBV6-5,.,TRBJ1-2,TGTGCCAGCAGTTACTCGGTGTCAGGGGGCTATGGCTACACCTTC,CASSYSVSGGYGYTF
.,TRBV5-5,.,TRBJ2-5,TGTGCCAGCAGCTTGGAGGGACTTCGGTACTTC,CASSLEGLRYF
TRBD1,TRBV24-1,.,TRBJ2-7,TGTGCCACCAGTGACCGGGACAGCTCCTACGAGCAGTACTTC,CATSDRDSSYEQYF
TRBD2,TRBV30,once,TRBJ2-7,TGTGCCTGGAGCGAACTAGCGGGGGACTACGAGCAGTACTTC,CAWSELAGDYEQYF
.,TRBV6-5,.,TRBJ1-2,TGTGCCAGCAGTTCCACCCTAGGACAGTATGGCTACACCTTC,CASSSTLGQYGYTF
.,TRBV18,.,TRBJ2-7,TGTGCCAGCTCACCACCTACTACCTACGAGCAGTACTTC,CASSPPTTYEQYF
TRBD1,TRBV7-8,.,TRBJ1-2,TGTGCCAGCAGCTTCACAGGGGGCGGCCCCGCTAACTATGGCTACACCTTC,CASSFTGGGPANYGYTF
TRBD2,TRBV9,once,TRBJ2-5,TGTGCCAGCAGCGTAGGCGGCGGGGGAGTACGACAAGAGACCCAGTACTTC,CASSVGGGGVRQETQYF
TRBD1,TRBV6-1,.,TRBJ2-2,TGTGCCAGCAGTGGAAGGACAGGCTCGGGCACCGGGGAGCTGTTTTTT,CASSGRTGSGTGELFF
TRBD1,TRBV15,.,TRBJ2-7,TGTGCCACCAGCAGCTTCCCGGGACAGTCCTACGAGCAGTACTTC,CATSSFPGQSYEQYF
TRBD1,TRBV5-6,.,TRBJ2-7,TGTGCCAGCAGCTTGGTAGGGGGCGTTTACGAGCAGTACTTC,CASSLVGGVYEQYF
TRBD1,TRBV9,.,TRBJ2-7,TGTGCCAGCAGCGTTGGAACAGGGGGAGGCTACGAGCAGTACTTC,CASSVGTGGGYEQYF
.,TRBV19,.,TRBJ1-5,TGTGCCAGTAGTATAGAGGAGGACGGCAGCCCCCAGCATTTT,CASSIEEDGSPQHF
.,TRBV9,.,TRBJ2-5,TGTGCCAGCAGCGTAGCGAGCGGCGGCCAAGAGACCCAGTACTTC,CASSVASGGQETQYF
TRBD1,TRBV5-4,.,TRBJ1-2,TGTGCCAGCAGCTTCCGGGACAGCCTATCCTATGGCTACACCTTC,CASSFRDSLSYGYTF
.,TRBV3-1/TRBV3-2,.,TRBJ1-6,TGTGCCAGCAGCCAGGGGCCGAAGGGTTCACCCCTCCACTTT,CASSQGPKGSPLHF
.,TRBV5-6,.,TRBJ2-7,TGTGCCAGCAGCTTGAGCGTCGGATTTACCTACGAGCAGTACTTC,CASSLSVGFTYEQYF
.,TRBV9,.,TRBJ2-3,TGTGCCAGCAGCGTATTAGGGGCTGATACGCAGTATTTT,CASSVLGADTQYF
TRBD1,TRBV7-2,.,TRBJ1-5,TGTGCCAGCAGCTACCGACAGGGTAGCAATCAGCCCCAGCATTTT,CASSYRQGSNQPQHF
.,TRBV6-5,many,TRBJ1-3,TGTGCCAGCAGAGCCCGCAGGGGTGGAGGAAACACCATATATTTT,CASRARRGGGNTIYF
.,TRBV21-1,.,TRBJ1-1,TGTGCCAGCAGCAAAGCGCTTGGAGGGAGCACTGAAGCTTTCTTT,CASSKALGGSTEAFF
TRBD1,TRBV24-1,.,TRBJ1-5,TGTGCCACCAGTGACATTCAGGGGGGCAATCAGCCCCAGCATTTT,CATSDIQGGNQPQHF
TRBD1,TRBV4-1,.,TRBJ2-7,TGCGCCAGCAGCCAGTCTCAGACAGGGAGCCGCGAGCAGTACTTC,CASSQSQTGSREQYF
TRBD1,TRBV4-2,.,TRBJ1-4,TGTGCCAGCACCACCGGGACAGGACAAGAAAAACTGTTTTTT,CASTTGTGQEKLFF
.,TRBV4-1,.,TRBJ1-1,TGCGCCAGCAGCCAAGGGAGGACGGCGGGGGGGACTGAAGCTTTCTTT,CASSQGRTAGGTEAFF
TRBD2,TRBV10-3,once,TRBJ2-1,TGTGCCATCAGTGAGATGAGGACTAGCGGGGCCTCTAGCTCCTACAATGAGCAGTTCTTC,CAISEMRTSGASSSYNEQFF
.,TRBV21-1,.,TRBJ2-7,TGTGCCAGCAGCAAAGAGGACAGGGGAAACTACGAGCAGTACTTC,CASSKEDRGNYEQYF
.,TRBV11-2,.,TRBJ2-7,TGTGCCAGCAGCTCCCGGAGTCAGACGAGCTCCTACGAGCAGTACTTC,CASSSRSQTSSYEQYF
.,TRBV5-6,.,TRBJ1-5,TGTGCCAGCAGCCCCTCAGGGCTTAATCAGCCCCAGCATTTT,CASSPSGLNQPQHF
TRBD1,TRBV19,.,TRBJ1-2,TGTGCCAGTAGTCAGACAGGGACAAGCGGCACCTTC,CASSQTGTSGTF
.,TRBV19,.,TRBJ1-4,TGTGCCAGTAGACAGGCTGATGACGAAAAACTGTTTTTT,CASRQADDEKLFF
.,TRBV5-1,once,TRBJ2-3,TGCGCCAGCAGGGTAGGGCGGGAAGATACGCAGTATTTT,CASRVGREDTQYF
.,TRBV4-3,once,TRBJ2-3,TGCGCCAGCAGCCGGACCCCCGGGGCAGATACGCAGTATTTT,CASSRTPGADTQYF
TRBD1,TRBV6-6,.,TRBJ1-5,TGTGCCAGCAGACAGACAGGGGAGAATCAGCCCCAGCATTTT,CASRQTGENQPQHF
.,TRBV4-1,.,TRBJ1-1,TGCGCCAGCAGCCAAGTATCCCCGGGGTTCACTGAAGCTTTCTTT,CASSQVSPGFTEAFF
TRBD2,TRBV4-2,few,TRBJ2-5,TGTGCCAGCAGCCAAGATGGGCTAGCGGGGGGGCGAGAGACCCAGTACTTC,CASSQDGLAGGRETQYF
.,TRBV11-2,once,TRBJ1-1,TGTGCCAGCAGCTCCAAAGAAGCCTACAGGGTTACGGCTTTCTTT,CASSSKEAYRVTAFF
TRBD2,TRBV4-1,.,TRBJ2-2,TGCGCCAGCAGCCCCCGGAGACTAGCGGGGGGGGACACCGGGGAGCTGTTTTTT,CASSPRRLAGGDTGELFF
.,TRBV5-8,few,TRBJ1-5,TGTGCCAGCAGCGCGGGGTTGGGGAGTGAGCCCCAGCATTTT,CASSAGLGSEPQHF
.,TRBV13,.,TRBJ2-7,TGTGCCAGCAGCTCCCTCCGACGGAGGGAGCAGTACTTC,CASSSLRRREQYF
TRBD1,TRBV27,once,TRBJ1-1,TGTGCCAGCAGAGGGTCCAGGGGGCAATTAAGGACTGAAGCTTTCTTT,CASRGSRGQLRTEAFF
.,TRBV29-1,.,TRBJ2-2,TGCAGCGTTGTCGTCAGGGGAATAACCGGGGAGCTGTTTTTT,CSVVVRGITGELFF
TRBD1,TRBV7-9,.,TRBJ2-5,TGTGCCAGCAGCTTATCCGGGACAGGCGCGGAGACCCAGTACTTC,CASSLSGTGAETQYF
TRBD2,TRBV6-5,.,TRBJ2-1,TGTGCCAGCAGGGGACTAGGGGGTCCGTTTAATGAGCAGTTCTTC,CASRGLGGPFNEQFF
TRBD2,TRBV6-1,.,TRBJ2-3,TGTGCCAGCAGTGAAGGGAGGGCTAGCGGGGCCAGCACAGATACGCAGTATTTT,CASSEGRASGASTDTQYF
.,TRBV6-6,.,TRBJ1-1,TGTGCCAGCAGTCTCCCCGGGGGTCAGACTGAAGCTTTCTTT,CASSLPGGQTEAFF
TRBD2,TRBV11-2,.,TRBJ2-7,TGTGCCAGCAGCTGGCGGGGGGGCTCCTACGAGCAGTACTTC,CASSWRGGSYEQYF
.,TRBV28,once,TRBJ2-2,TGTGCCAGCAGTCCCGACTGGAACACCGGGGAGCTGTTTTTT,CASSPDWNTGELFF
TRBD1,TRBV5-4,once,TRBJ1-2,TGTGCCAGCAGCTCCGACAGGGGTTATGGCTACACCTTC,CASSSDRGYGYTF